This T cell receptor beta chain was obtained from a study of cytomegalovirus exposure and HLA in healthy donors. Of note for this clone: Its antigen is undetermined.

The PCR contained 60 Vbeta and 13 Jbeta primers. Authors' data handling: Unique TCR beta chains numbered approximately 80 million in a later analysis, with about 9.9 million shared. Sequencing was performed with immunoSEQ multiplex PCR; in TCRdb, only in-frame clones are kept and a portion is missing. That table supplies the V and J calls and clone size; D and trimming were determined from the DNA. This table holds about 140,000 clones, around 79% found once. Losses at the gene ends were 7 bases for V and 3 bases for J; bases not matched to a gene: 2. CDR1 and CDR2 (germline): SQVTM, ANQGSEA. This CDR3 has 11 amino acids. Donors likely had unrecorded immune exposures despite being nominally healthy when sampled. Study results and caveats: Later analysis identified a missense DCLRE1C variant that was linked to TCR beta V- and J-gene trimming. The investigators catalogued 164 TCR beta chains as cytomegalovirus-associated.

The rearrangement uses TRBV29-1 and TRBJ1-2, with 7 bases fitting TRBD1. Sequencing was performed on PBMCs. This TCR derives from a woman between 40 and 55 years old in good health and CMV-seronegative. CDR3 bases: TGCAGCGCCGGGACAGACTATGGCTACACCTTC. Protein product: CSAGTDYGYTF. Full variable domain (outside the CDR3, taken from reference TRBV29-1 and TRBJ1-2): SAVISQKPSRDICQRGTSLTIQCQVDSQVTMMFWYRQQPGQSLTLIATANQGSEATYESGFVIDKFPISRPNLTFSTLTVSNMSPEDSSIYLCSAGTDYGYTFGSGTRLTVV.